This TCR beta chain was sequenced during a study of blood T cell repertoires in COVID-19. Study summary: Researchers got acute and convalescent COVID-19 samples from the United States, Italy and Spain.

Per the germline V gene, CDR1 is LNHDA and CDR2 is SQIVND (reference sequence). J lost 1 base, V lost 3 bases, and 5 bases had no gene match. The CDR3 has 15 amino acids. Authors' methods: Amplified reference gene primers provided the basis for estimating nucleated cell counts. Sequenced by immunoSEQ multiplex PCR; TCRdb stores in-frame clones only, minus some. That table furnishes V, J and clone size, whereas the DNA furnished D and trimming. The data contain over 10,000 clones, approximately 89% of them singletons. The clonotype comes from a human donor in a cohort sampled during active COVID-19. Sequencing input: peripheral blood. The V and J genes are TRBV19 and TRBJ1-1; 7 nucleotides match TRBD1. This CDR3 is CASSMLGGPNTEAFF. CDR3 nucleotide sequence: TGTGCCAGTAGTATGCTAGGGGGCCCGAACACTGAAGCTTTCTTT.